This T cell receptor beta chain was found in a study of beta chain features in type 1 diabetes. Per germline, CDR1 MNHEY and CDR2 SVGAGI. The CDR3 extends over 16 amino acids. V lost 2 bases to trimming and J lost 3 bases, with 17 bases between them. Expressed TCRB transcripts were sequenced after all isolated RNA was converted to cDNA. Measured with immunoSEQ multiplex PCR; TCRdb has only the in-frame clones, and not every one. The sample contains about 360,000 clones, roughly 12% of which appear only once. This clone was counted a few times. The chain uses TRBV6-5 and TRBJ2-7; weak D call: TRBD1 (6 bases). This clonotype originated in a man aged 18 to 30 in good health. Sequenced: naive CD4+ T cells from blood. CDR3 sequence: CASSYEGQLPNYEQYF. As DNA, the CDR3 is TGTGCCAGCAGTTACGAGGGACAATTGCCGAACTACGAGCAGTACTTC.